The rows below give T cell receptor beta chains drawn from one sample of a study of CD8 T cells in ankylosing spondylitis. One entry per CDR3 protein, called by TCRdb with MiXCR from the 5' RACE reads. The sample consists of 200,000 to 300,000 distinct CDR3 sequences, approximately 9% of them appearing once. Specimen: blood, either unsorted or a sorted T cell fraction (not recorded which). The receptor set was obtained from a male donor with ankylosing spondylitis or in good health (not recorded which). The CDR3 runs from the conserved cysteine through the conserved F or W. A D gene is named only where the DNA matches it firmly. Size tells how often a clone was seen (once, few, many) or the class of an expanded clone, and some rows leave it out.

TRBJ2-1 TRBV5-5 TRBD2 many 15 CASSLALADLPNQFF TGTGCCAGCAGCTTGGCTCTAGCGGACCTCCCGAACCAGTTCTTC
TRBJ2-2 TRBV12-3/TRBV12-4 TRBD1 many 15 CASSPGTGSPGELFF TGTGCCAGCAGCCCTGGGACAGGGAGCCCCGGGGAGCTGTTTTTT
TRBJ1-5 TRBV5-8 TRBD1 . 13 CASSYGQDQPEHF TGTGCCAGCAGCTACGGACAGGATCAGCCCGAGCATTTT
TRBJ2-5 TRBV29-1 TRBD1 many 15 CSVYRDRRMVETQYF TGCAGCGTCTACCGGGACAGGAGGATGGTAGAGACCCAGTACTTC
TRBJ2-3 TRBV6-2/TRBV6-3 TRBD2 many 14 CASQWRGGTDTQYF TGTGCCAGCCAATGGCGGGGGGGAACAGATACGCAGTATTTT
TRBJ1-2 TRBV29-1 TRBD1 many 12 CSVEDRNYGYTF TGCAGCGTGGAGGACAGGAACTATGGCTACACCTTC
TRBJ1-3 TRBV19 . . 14 CASSIRASGNTIYF TGTGCCAGTAGTATAAGGGCTTCTGGAAACACCATATATTTT
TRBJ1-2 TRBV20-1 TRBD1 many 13 CSAGTGVFYGYTF TGCAGTGCTGGGACAGGGGTTTTCTATGGCTACACCTTC
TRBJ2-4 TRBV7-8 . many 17 CASSLFPQALAKNIQYF TGTGCCAGCAGCTTATTCCCCCAAGCGCTAGCCAAAAACATTCAGTACTTC
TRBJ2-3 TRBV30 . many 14 CAWSEGAGTDTQYF TGTGCCTGGAGTGAGGGAGCGGGCACAGATACGCAGTATTTT
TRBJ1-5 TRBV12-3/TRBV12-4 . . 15 CASRVGGRGNQPQHF TGTGCCAGCAGAGTTGGGGGTAGGGGCAATCAGCCCCAGCATTTT
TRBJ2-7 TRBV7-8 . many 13 CASSVRGAYEQYF TGTGCCAGCAGTGTGCGGGGAGCCTACGAGCAGTACTTC
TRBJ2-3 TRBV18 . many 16 CASSPFGPRPTDTQYF TGTGCCAGCTCACCCTTCGGGCCTCGTCCCACAGATACGCAGTATTTT
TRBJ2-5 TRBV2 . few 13 CASSGTSRETQYF TGTGCCAGCAGTGGGACAAGCCGGGAGACCCAGTACTTC
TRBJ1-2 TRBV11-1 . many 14 CASSPTGRRGGYTF TGTGCCAGCAGCCCTACCGGGCGGCGGGGAGGCTACACCTTC
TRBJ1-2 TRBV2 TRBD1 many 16 CASSSNGLDRGYGYTF TGTGCCAGCAGCTCCAATGGGTTAGACAGGGGATATGGCTACACCTTC
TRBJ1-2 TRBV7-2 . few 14 CASSFTGANYGYTF TGTGCCAGCAGCTTTACCGGAGCTAACTATGGCTACACCTTC
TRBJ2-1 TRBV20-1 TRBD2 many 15 CSAREVGTSDNEQFF TGCAGTGCTAGAGAGGTTGGGACTAGCGACAATGAGCAGTTCTTC
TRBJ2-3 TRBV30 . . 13 CAWSVRLQDTQYF TGTGCCTGGAGTGTACGTCTGCAGGATACGCAGTATTTT
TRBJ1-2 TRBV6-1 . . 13 CASSGTERDGYTF TGTGCCAGCAGTGGGACAGAGCGCGATGGCTACACCTTC
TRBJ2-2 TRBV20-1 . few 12 CSASSPTGELFF TGCAGTGCTAGCAGTCCCACCGGGGAGCTGTTTTTT
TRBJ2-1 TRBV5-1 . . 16 CASSPGDGAPYNEQFF TGCGCCAGCAGCCCGGGGGATGGTGCCCCCTACAATGAGCAGTTCTTC
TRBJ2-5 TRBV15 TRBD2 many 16 CATSIRLAWYQETQYF TGTGCCACCAGCATACGACTAGCCTGGTACCAAGAGACCCAGTACTTC
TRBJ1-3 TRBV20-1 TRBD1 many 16 CSARDSVDRAGNTIYF TGCAGTGCTAGAGATTCTGTGGACAGGGCTGGAAACACCATATATTTT
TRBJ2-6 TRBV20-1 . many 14 CSASRQGGANVLTF TGCAGTGCTAGTAGGCAGGGTGGGGCCAACGTCCTGACTTTC
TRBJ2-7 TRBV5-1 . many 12 CASSKKDTEQYF TGCGCCAGCAGCAAGAAGGACACGGAGCAGTACTTC
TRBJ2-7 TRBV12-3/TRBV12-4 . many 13 CASAIADLYEQYF TGTGCCAGCGCGATAGCGGACCTCTACGAGCAGTACTTC
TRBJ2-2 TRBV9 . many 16 CASSVVEEENTGELFF TGTGCCAGCAGCGTAGTGGAGGAAGAGAACACCGGGGAGCTGTTTTTT
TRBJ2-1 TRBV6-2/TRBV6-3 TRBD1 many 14 CASRRTGLYNEQFF TGTGCCAGCAGGCGGACAGGGCTCTACAATGAGCAGTTCTTC
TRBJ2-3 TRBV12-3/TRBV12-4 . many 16 CASSLGPGLYTDTQYF TGTGCCAGCAGTTTAGGGCCCGGGTTGTATACAGATACGCAGTATTTT
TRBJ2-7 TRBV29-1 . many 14 CSAGGGAGTYEQYF TGCAGCGCCGGTGGGGGGGCCGGCACCTACGAGCAGTACTTC
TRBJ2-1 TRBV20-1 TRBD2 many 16 CSAGLAGGRPYNEQFF TGCAGTGCGGGACTAGCGGGAGGGCGTCCCTACAATGAGCAGTTCTTC
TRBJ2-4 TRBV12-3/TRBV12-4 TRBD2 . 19 CASSPGGSGGGPTGNIQYF TGTGCCAGCAGTCCCGGGGGTAGCGGGGGGGGCCCAACGGGGAACATTCAGTACTTC
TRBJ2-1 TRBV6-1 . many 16 CASSGEAAGSYNEQFF TGTGCCAGCAGTGGGGAAGCGGCGGGGAGTTACAATGAGCAGTTCTTC
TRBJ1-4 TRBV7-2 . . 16 CASSLNVWQLNEKLFF TGTGCCAGCAGCTTAAATGTATGGCAATTAAATGAAAAACTGTTTTTT
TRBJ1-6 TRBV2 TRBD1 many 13 CASFWTGNSPLHF TGTGCCAGCTTCTGGACAGGGAATTCACCCCTCCACTTT
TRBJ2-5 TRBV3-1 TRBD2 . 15 CASSHGLAGEETQYF TGTGCCAGCAGCCACGGACTAGCGGGGGAAGAGACCCAGTACTTC
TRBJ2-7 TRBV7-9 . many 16 CASSLVGTPSRYEQYF TGTGCCAGCAGCTTAGTGGGGACGCCCTCGAGGTACGAGCAGTACTTC
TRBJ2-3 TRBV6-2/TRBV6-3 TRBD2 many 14 CASNPSGVVDTQYF TGTGCCAGCAATCCTAGCGGGGTCGTAGATACGCAGTATTTT
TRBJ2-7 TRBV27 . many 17 CASSVRGQGLGVYEQYF TGTGCCAGCAGTGTTAGGGGTCAGGGACTGGGGGTCTACGAGCAGTACTTC
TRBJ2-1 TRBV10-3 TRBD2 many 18 CAITPGLAGVSIDNEQFF TGTGCCATTACTCCGGGACTAGCGGGAGTAAGTATCGACAATGAGCAGTTCTTC
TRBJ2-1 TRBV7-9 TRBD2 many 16 CASSPGLAGVYNEQFF TGTGCCAGCAGCCCGGGACTAGCGGGTGTCTACAATGAGCAGTTCTTC
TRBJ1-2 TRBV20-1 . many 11 CSAGQNYGYTF TGCAGTGCCGGACAAAATTATGGCTACACCTTC
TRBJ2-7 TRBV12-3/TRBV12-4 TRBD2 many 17 CASSLTSGSLSSYEQYF TGTGCCAGCAGTTTGACTAGCGGGAGCCTCAGCTCCTACGAGCAGTACTTC
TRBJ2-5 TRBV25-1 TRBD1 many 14 CASSPMTGEETQYF TGTGCCAGCAGCCCAATGACAGGGGAGGAGACCCAGTACTTC
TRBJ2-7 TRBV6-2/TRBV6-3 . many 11 CASTLGGEQYF TGTGCCAGCACCCTCGGAGGCGAGCAGTACTTC
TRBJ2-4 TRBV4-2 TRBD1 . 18 CASSQDWGQGLTKNIQYF TGTGCCAGCAGCCAAGATTGGGGACAGGGGCTAACCAAAAACATTCAGTACTTC
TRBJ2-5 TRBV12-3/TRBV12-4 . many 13 CASSFGRIETQYF TGTGCCAGCAGTTTTGGCAGAATAGAGACCCAGTACTTC
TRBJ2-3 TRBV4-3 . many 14 CASSQEGGIDTQYF TGCGCCAGCAGCCAAGAAGGGGGTATAGATACGCAGTATTTT
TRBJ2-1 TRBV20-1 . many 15 CSARGGGTARNEQFF TGCAGTGCTAGAGGGGGGGGCACGGCGAGGAATGAGCAGTTCTTC
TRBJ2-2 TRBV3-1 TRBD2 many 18 CASSVPPLAGPNTGELFF TGTGCCAGCAGCGTACCCCCCCTAGCGGGCCCTAACACCGGGGAGCTGTTTTTT
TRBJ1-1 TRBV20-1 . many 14 CSAPPGGRMVEAFF TGCAGTGCTCCCCCTGGAGGACGGATGGTTGAAGCTTTCTTT
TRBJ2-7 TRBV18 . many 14 CASSTTKGHDEQYF TGTGCCAGCTCAACCACGAAGGGGCACGACGAGCAGTACTTC
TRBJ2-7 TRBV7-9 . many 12 CASRFRGPEQYF TGTGCCAGCCGATTTAGAGGGCCCGAGCAGTACTTC
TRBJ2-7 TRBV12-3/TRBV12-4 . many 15 CASSQPQGRSYEQYF TGTGCCAGCAGCCAGCCGCAGGGCCGATCCTACGAGCAGTACTTC
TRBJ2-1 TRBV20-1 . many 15 CSARDPRVSYNEQFF TGCAGTGCTAGAGATCCGAGGGTCTCCTACAATGAGCAGTTCTTC
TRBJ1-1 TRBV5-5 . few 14 CASSLRPGQGVAFF TGTGCCAGCAGCTTGAGGCCAGGGCAAGGGGTCGCTTTCTTT
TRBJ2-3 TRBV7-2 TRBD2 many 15 CASSFGTTITDTQYF TGTGCCAGCAGCTTTGGGACTACAATCACAGATACGCAGTATTTT
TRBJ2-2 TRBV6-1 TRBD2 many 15 CASRILAGYTGELFF TGTGCCAGCAGGATACTAGCGGGATACACCGGGGAGCTGTTTTTT
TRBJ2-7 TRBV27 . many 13 CASSPGLNVEQYF TGTGCCAGCAGTCCGGGACTGAATGTGGAGCAGTACTTC